These 15 T cell receptor beta chains share one sample of origin, sequenced in a study of follicular helper T cells after annual influenza vaccination. Clones were read by immunoSEQ multiplex PCR, and TCRdb kept only the in-frame ones, dropping some. This sample has approximately 6,000 clones, with 85% found just once. Sample time point: 2015-2016 season, pre-vaccination. Source: CXCR5+ CD38- circulating T follicular helper cells from blood, taken on the day of influenza vaccination. Subset: circulating Tfh, non-naive CD4+CXCR5+PD-1+ (ICOS+CD38+ or ICOS-CD38-). These receptors all stem from an adult who received the influenza vaccine.

V is TRBV30 and J is TRBJ1-1; D not certain. This CDR3 is built from 13 residues. V was shortened by 3 bases and J by 7 bases, with 15 bases between the two germline ends. The germline V gene has CDR1 GTSNPN and CDR2 SVGIG (reference sequence). The CDR3 spells CAWSPGYGREAFF. The DNA of the CDR3 is TGTGCCTGGAGCCCGGGGTACGGTCGTGAAGCTTTCTTT.

The V call is TRBV30, the J call TRBJ1-4; the match to TRBD1 covers 9 bases. Germline-derived CDR1 and CDR2 are GTSNPN and SVGIG (reference sequence). This CDR3 has 13 residues. Trimming at V came to 7 bases and at J to 6 bases, leaving 6 bases not matched to a gene. The CDR3 here is CASSRDRDEKLFF. The CDR3 bases are TGTGCCTCGTCCCGGGACAGGGATGAAAAACTGTTTTTT.

The chain uses TRBV2 and TRBJ1-2, with D uncertain. This CDR3 has 15 amino acids. Germline lookup yields CDR1 SNHLY and CDR2 FYNNEI. V was cut by 4 bases and J by 4 bases, with 16 bases left in between. CDR3 protein: CASSAESTLGYGYTF. Written as DNA, the CDR3 is TGTGCCAGCAGTGCGGAGAGTACACTCGGCTATGGCTACACCTTC. The complete variable domain, with remaining parts taken from reference TRBV2 and TRBJ1-2, reads EPEVTQTPSHQVTQMGQEVILRCVPISNHLYFYWYRQILGQKVEFLVSFYNNEISEKSEIFDDQFSVERPDGSNFTLKIRSTKLEDSAMYFCASSAESTLGYGYTFGSGTRLTVV.

This chain links TRBV7-3 with TRBJ2-3; TRBD2 might be the D (6 bases). In germline, CDR1 is SGHTA, CDR2 FQGTGA. The CDR3 extends over 14 amino acids. V was clipped by 5 bases and J by 4 bases, with 13 bases between them. CDR3 sequence reads: CASSLGSTADTQYF. Here the CDR3 DNA reads TGTGCCAGCAGCCTCGGGAGTACCGCAGATACGCAGTATTTT.

The genes are TRBV19 and TRBJ2-5, with 12 bases identical to TRBD2. Losses at the gene ends were 4 bases for V and 5 bases for J; bases not matched to a gene: 8. There are 16 residues in the CDR3. The germline V gene has CDR1 LNHDA and CDR2 SQIVND (reference sequence). In nucleotides, the CDR3 is TGTGCCAGTAGTACTCCTAGCGGGAGGGGGGGGGAGACCCAGTACTTC. Amino acids: CASSTPSGRGGETQYF.

This clone showed up just a few times. The chain links TRBV29-1 to TRBJ1-2; D perhaps matches TRBD1 (5 bases). Deletions cut 1 base from V and 9 bases from J, with 12 bases between. Germline V lookup: CDR1 SQVTM, CDR2 ANQGSEA. The CDR3 has 12 residues. In DNA, the CDR3 is TGCAGCGTTGAAGGGCGGCAGGGCAGCTACACCTTC. The encoded protein is CSVEGRQGSYTF.

This clone was seen a single time. The V and J genes are TRBV11-3 and TRBJ2-6; 7 nucleotides line up with TRBD1. Germline V gene data show CDR1 as SGHNT and CDR2 as YENEEA. This CDR3 has 15 residues. V shed 4 bases, J shed 2 bases, and the junction held 2 bases outside the gene matches. The chain's CDR3 is CASSSRGPGANVLTF. CDR3 sequence (DNA): TGTGCCAGCAGCTCAAGGGGGCCTGGGGCCAACGTCCTGACTTTC.

This clone came up a few times. The chain uses TRBV10-3 and TRBJ2-7; 7 bases map to TRBD1. Unmatched junction bases numbered 8, after V lost 4 bases and J lost 5 bases. Germline CDR1 is ENHRY and CDR2 is SYGVKD. This CDR3 comprises 14 residues. The CDR3 bases are TGTGCCATCAGTGCAGCAACAGGGGTCCACGAGCAGTACTTC. It encodes CAISAATGVHEQYF.

V and J are TRBV11-1 and TRBJ1-1, with D maybe TRBD1 (5 bases). Per the germline V gene, CDR1 is SGHAT and CDR2 is FQDESV (reference sequence). With 2 bases removed from V and 2 bases from J, the gap between germline ends came to 9 bases. This CDR3 spans 14 amino acids. As DNA, the CDR3 is TGTGCCAGCAGCTTACGACAGACTAACACTGAAGCTTTCTTT. This translates into CASSLRQTNTEAFF.

This chain uses TRBV30 with TRBJ1-1, with TRBD1 as a possible D gene (6 bases). Germline V gene sequence: CDR1 GTSNPN, CDR2 SVGIG (reference sequence). There are 13 residues in the CDR3. V shed 3 bases and J shed 0 bases, with 8 bases lying between them. CDR3 in amino acids: CAWRGAVNTEAFF. In nucleotides, the CDR3 is TGTGCCTGGAGGGGGGCGGTGAACACTGAAGCTTTCTTT.

The rearrangement joins TRBV18 to TRBJ2-7; maybe TRBD2 (6 bases). The CDR3 has 16 amino acids. Germline V gives CDR1 KGHSH, CDR2 LQKENI. V lost 0 bases, J lost 0 bases, and 12 bases lay in between. For the CDR3, the DNA is TGTGCCAGCTCACCACCGGTAGGAGGGAGCTCCTACGAGCAGTACTTC. It is translated as CASSPPVGGSSYEQYF.

The chain couples TRBV28 to TRBJ1-5; D is uncertain. V lost 6 bases and J 10 bases, leaving 13 bases between the germline ends. CDR3 length: 12 residues. Germline-derived CDR1 and CDR2 are MDHEN and SYDVKM. Here the CDR3 reads CASRLPPLPQHF. DNA of the CDR3: TGTGCCAGCAGACTCCCCCCCTTACCCCAGCATTTT.

CDR3 residues: CASSDGGRGYGYTF. The CDR3 region has the DNA TGTGCCAGCAGTGACGGCGGCAGAGGCTATGGCTACACCTTC. The chain uses TRBV6-4 and TRBJ1-2; no firm D call. Germline CDR1 is MRHNA and CDR2 is SNTAGT. The CDR3 consists of 14 residues. Trimming took off 2 bases at V and 4 bases at J, with 11 bases between the two ends.

The chain is built from TRBV7-9 and TRBJ1-5, with D perhaps TRBD1 (6 bases). The V end lost 1 base, the J end lost 6 bases, and 10 bases lay between the germline ends. CDR1 is SEHNR, CDR2 FQNEAQ, per germline (reference sequence). This CDR3 has 14 amino acids. The CDR3 nucleotides are TGTGCCAGCAGCTTAGGGGGGCTTGTTCAGCCCCAGCATTTT. Its translation is CASSLGGLVQPQHF.

This clone was counted only a few times. The V call is TRBV19, the J call TRBJ1-5; possible D gene TRBD1, 5 bases. CDR3 size: 13 residues. V gave up 3 bases and J gave up 7 bases, with 10 bases separating them. Germline values: CDR1 LNHDA, CDR2 SQIVND (reference sequence). The CDR3 loop reads CASSIGTSQPQHF. As DNA, the CDR3 is TGTGCCAGTAGTATCGGGACGTCCCAGCCCCAGCATTTT.